This T cell receptor beta chain was sequenced for a study of blood T cells in healthy people across ages. A J-beta primer mix and a sample-barcoded 5' primer were used in a second PCR of about 6 to 12 cycles. From the 5' RACE reads, TCRdb called clonotypes with MiXCR, one entry per CDR3 protein. There are some 750,000 distinct CDR3 sequences in the sample; over 20% occur only once, and about 22% lies in the top ten. The CDR3 contains 15 residues. Germline V gene data show CDR1 as MNHEY and CDR2 as SVGAGI. Deletions cut 0 bases from V and 2 bases from J, with 10 bases between. V and J are TRBV6-5 and TRBJ2-5; possible D gene TRBD1, 6 bases. The receptor's source is a man aged 70 or older in good health. The specimen sequenced was blood. The CDR3 loop is CASSYSRGSQETQYF. The CDR3 DNA reads as TGTGCCAGCAGTTACTCCAGGGGTTCGCAAGAGACCCAGTACTTC.